A selection of T cell receptor beta chains follows, all from one sample in a study of T cell responses to AZD1222 COVID-19 vaccine. The table came from immunoSEQ multiplex PCR; TCRdb's copy has only in-frame clones and leaves some out. The sample yields more than 50,000 clones, around 92% seen once. This sample comprised peripheral blood, obtained on day 0 of AZD1222 vaccination. These receptor sequences come from an adult in good health. CDR3s include the opening cysteine and the closing phenylalanine or tryptophan. Each record gives: clone size, V gene, J gene, D gene, CDR3 protein, CDR3 DNA. The D gene is left open where the match is weak. Clone size, where shown, is once, few, many, or a class for clones that have expanded.

abundance: NA; v_gene: TRBV7-9; j_gene: TRBJ2-3; d_gene: TRBD2; CDR3aa: CASRRPIAGFHTDTQYF; CDR3nt: TGTGCCAGCAGGCGTCCTATAGCGGGATTCCACACAGATACGCAGTATTTT
abundance: NA; v_gene: TRBV11-2; j_gene: TRBJ2-2; d_gene: TRBD2; CDR3aa: CASREGLASGELFF; CDR3nt: TGTGCCAGCAGGGAAGGACTAGCGTCCGGGGAGCTGTTTTTT
abundance: NA; v_gene: TRBV6-5; j_gene: TRBJ2-3; d_gene: TRBD1; CDR3aa: CASSPRTGATDTQYF; CDR3nt: TGTGCCAGCAGTCCCCGGACAGGGGCGACTGATACGCAGTATTTT
abundance: NA; v_gene: TRBV7-8; j_gene: TRBJ2-1; d_gene: TRBD2; CDR3aa: CASSLGLAGGSSYNEQFF; CDR3nt: TGTGCCAGCAGCTTAGGGCTAGCGGGAGGGAGCTCCTACAATGAGCAGTTCTTC
abundance: NA; v_gene: TRBV30; j_gene: TRBJ1-5; d_gene: TRBD1; CDR3aa: CAWGDSLNQPQHF; CDR3nt: TGTGCCTGGGGGGACAGCCTCAATCAGCCCCAGCATTTT
abundance: NA; v_gene: TRBV5-1; j_gene: TRBJ1-2; d_gene: NA; CDR3aa: CASSPEANYGYTF; CDR3nt: TGCGCCAGCAGCCCCGAGGCAAACTATGGCTACACCTTC
abundance: NA; v_gene: TRBV24-1; j_gene: TRBJ1-1; d_gene: NA; CDR3aa: CATSDEVQGRAFF; CDR3nt: TGTGCCACCAGTGATGAGGTGCAGGGGAGGGCTTTCTTT
abundance: NA; v_gene: TRBV10-2; j_gene: TRBJ2-1; d_gene: TRBD2; CDR3aa: CASSESWLAGNPRGNEQFF; CDR3nt: TGCGCCAGCAGTGAGTCGTGGCTAGCGGGAAATCCACGGGGCAATGAGCAGTTCTTC
abundance: NA; v_gene: TRBV5-8; j_gene: TRBJ2-7; d_gene: NA; CDR3aa: CAIRQDTYEQYF; CDR3nt: TGTGCCATCCGACAGGACACCTACGAGCAGTACTTC
abundance: NA; v_gene: TRBV10-3; j_gene: TRBJ1-5; d_gene: TRBD1; CDR3aa: CAISETGGAGQPQHF; CDR3nt: TGTGCCATCAGTGAGACAGGGGGCGCGGGTCAGCCCCAGCATTTT
abundance: NA; v_gene: TRBV19; j_gene: TRBJ1-4; d_gene: NA; CDR3aa: CASSIESGTAKKLFF; CDR3nt: TGTGCCAGTAGTATAGAGTCGGGAACAGCTAAAAAACTGTTTTTT
abundance: once; v_gene: TRBV10-2; j_gene: TRBJ1-4; d_gene: NA; CDR3aa: CASSDPGVGNEKLFF; CDR3nt: TGCGCCAGCAGTGACCCCGGGGTTGGGAATGAAAAACTGTTTTTT
abundance: once; v_gene: TRBV2; j_gene: TRBJ2-7; d_gene: NA; CDR3aa: CASSEFQNEQYF; CDR3nt: TGTGCCAGCAGTGAATTCCAAAACGAGCAGTACTTC
abundance: once; v_gene: TRBV3-1/TRBV3-2; j_gene: TRBJ1-3; d_gene: NA; CDR3aa: CASSQDGLYGNTIYF; CDR3nt: TGTGCCAGCAGCCAAGACGGGCTTTATGGAAACACCATATATTTT
abundance: once; v_gene: TRBV5-4; j_gene: TRBJ1-4; d_gene: NA; CDR3aa: CASSLDPGNGNEKLFF; CDR3nt: TGTGCCAGCAGCTTGGATCCAGGGAACGGTAATGAAAAACTGTTTTTT
abundance: NA; v_gene: TRBV2; j_gene: TRBJ2-2; d_gene: TRBD2; CDR3aa: CASKYTGGSTGELFF; CDR3nt: TGTGCCAGCAAATATACGGGAGGGAGCACCGGGGAGCTGTTTTTT
abundance: once; v_gene: TRBV5-4; j_gene: TRBJ1-6; d_gene: NA; CDR3aa: CASSLSQGEGGNSPLHF; CDR3nt: TGTGCCAGCAGCCTGTCACAGGGTGAAGGGGGAAATTCACCCCTCCACTTT
abundance: few; v_gene: TRBV2; j_gene: TRBJ1-1; d_gene: NA; CDR3aa: CASSREGQELTEAFF; CDR3nt: TGTGCCAGCAGTAGGGAAGGGCAGGAACTTACTGAAGCTTTCTTT